This T cell receptor beta chain was captured in a study of spatial heterogeneity in lung cancer. At the level of the study: Each unique TCR and UMI combination was seen more than ten times on average in raw reads. Study conclusions and caveats: At tumor resection, ubiquitous expanded TCRs were detected in blood more often than later.

The sample holds many counts of this clonotype. What it binds is unknown. TCRdb analysed the 5' RACE reads with MiXCR anew, one entry per CDR3 protein. The repertoire holds roughly 79,000 distinct CDR3 sequences, under 8.5% seen once, with about 6.8% in the top ten. The time point is: sample taken at primary tumor resection. The donor group consisted of 72 patients who had untreated, early-stage non-small cell lung cancer. Researchers sequenced whole RNA taken from tumor, nontumor lung or frozen PBMC without sorting. The CDR3 spans 13 residues. The ends were cut back, 6 bases at V and 6 bases at J, with 14 bases in the middle. Germline CDR1 and CDR2: MDHEN and SYDVKM.

The J gene is TRBJ1-2, the V gene TRBV28; the D gene is possibly TRBD1 (6 bases). The specimen comprised PBMCs, sampled at surgery. The sequence was obtained from a male donor with early-stage non-small cell lung cancer. Here the CDR3 reads CASRPITGNGYTF. Written as DNA, the CDR3 is TGTGCCAGCAGGCCTATTACAGGGAATGGCTACACCTTC.